Here is one T cell receptor (beta chain) with its context. The specificity of this receptor is unknown. No much larger clone exists at a distance of one base, and base qualities are not known. This specimen belongs to a study of shared clonotypes between healthy human individuals (dated by TCRdb to about 2020). Regarding the research as a whole: The cohort comprised two women and a few men aged 18 to 49 years. Per donor, leukapheresis produced somewhere between about 0.9 and 9.5 billion PBMCs. Different laboratories and diverse techniques were used to prepare libraries and sequence TCR repertoires, to increase sequencing depth and limit assay-specific biases. The study deeply sequenced blood TCR repertoires of several healthy adults to estimate repertoire size and the extent of clonotype sharing between individuals. For each donor, CD4 naive and CD4 memory were each run on three plates, CD8 naive on two plates, and CD8 memory on one plate.

CD8 naive samples were obtained by positive selection for CCR7 among CD45RO-negative cells, yielding a CD45RA+CCR7+ population from which TemRA cells were excluded. Healthy HIV-negative adults with no recently reported acute infections or vaccinations were included as donors. All donors were Caucasian adults living in Nashville, Tennessee, USA. Blood was collected by leukapheresis, and PBMCs were isolated by Ficoll-Histopaque density gradient centrifugation and then cryopreserved in liquid nitrogen vapor phase. Analytical flow cytometry was used to check the purity and quantity of every magnetically sorted T cell population. Genomic DNA was isolated from every sorted fraction and measured by UV absorbance on a Nanodrop 2000c. Broad study findings and their caveats: Because the study included only a small number of donors, the genetic and exposure-history diversity represented was limited. Estimated clonotype richness was generally larger for naive than for memory subsets. Compared with non-shared clonotypes, the clonotypes found in all four sorted-subset donors had higher generation probabilities. Based on pairwise subsampling, the degree of clonotype sharing among donors was expected to be affected by sequencing depth. Sampling was restricted to blood, and TCR repertoires in tissues likely differ from the TCR repertoires found in blood. When a handful of donors were compared, the shared fraction of clonotypes was around 4.6% for naive CD4, around 4% for naive CD8, roughly 2.5% for memory CD4, and less than 0.5% for memory CD8. Rarefaction of sorted-subset datasets indicated incomplete sequencing despite the large sequencing depth.

The V end gives up 1 base and the J end 5 bases, leaving 12 bases in the junction not matched to a gene. The CDR3 contains 18 residues, cysteine and phenylalanine counted. Only the CDR3 region is kept as DNA, spanning 54 bases read in frame from base 1. CDR1 and CDR2 are drawn from the germline V gene: SGHAT, FQNNGV. TCR CDR3 regions were amplified from genomic DNA by multiplex PCR using the deep immunoSEQ assay. Extracted genomic DNA from each cell subset was spread evenly across all wells of several immunoSEQ 96-well plates, with each plate serving as a replicate. Each replicate PCR for sorted subsets received roughly 0.2 ug genomic DNA, equal to tens of thousands of T cell genomes. Purified libraries were measured with a Qubit 3.0 fluorometer, size-checked on a Bioanalyzer 2100, and measured again with the KAPA Library Quantification kit. Every immunoSEQ 96-well plate was sequenced on a dedicated single-read 150-cycle Illumina NextSeq 550 flow cell. Per the authors' processing: The immunoSEQ output contained only junctional sequences without quality scores, so filtering could not match that applied to full-length reads. Sequences were annotated with PyIR, a Python wrapper for IgBLAST v1.9, using IMGT germline references to assign V/J genes and CDR3. Reads with weak V/J assignments (E-value above 1e-6), missing CDR3, stop codons, out-of-frame junctions, or ambiguous translated residues were removed. V3J clonotypes were defined by identical inferred V gene, J gene, and CDR3 amino acid sequence. Percentage overlap between repertoires was computed as shared unique clonotypes divided by the size of the smaller repertoire. RTK rarefaction, the Chao1 estimator, and Recon v2.1 estimates of unobserved clonotypes were used to assess repertoire richness. Generation probabilities for all TCRbeta clonotypes obtained by the gDNA method from a handful of donors were computed using OLGA. TCRdb provides this immuneACCESS table in a form limited to in-frame rearrangements. Some clones are lacking; in checked studies, under half of them reflect an unresolved V gene, and why the rest are absent is not known. The DNA was the basis for D and trimming; V, J and clone size are from that table. The table for this sample lists under 1 million clones; 80% to 95% of them were counted only once. Of the sample, about 24% is held by the ten largest clones.

The receptor chain draws on TRBV11-2 and TRBJ2-7; 12 bases in the middle match TRBD2. This sequence was found in a man aged 30-40 years in good health. The sequencing input was naive CD8+ T cells sorted from blood. The cell subset or site label on this specimen signifies: CD45RA+CCR7+. The DNA sequence is given as TGTGCCAGCAGCTTAGCGCCTAGCGGGAGGGAGATCCGAGACGAGCAGTACTTC. Protein translation: CASSLAPSGREIRDEQYF.